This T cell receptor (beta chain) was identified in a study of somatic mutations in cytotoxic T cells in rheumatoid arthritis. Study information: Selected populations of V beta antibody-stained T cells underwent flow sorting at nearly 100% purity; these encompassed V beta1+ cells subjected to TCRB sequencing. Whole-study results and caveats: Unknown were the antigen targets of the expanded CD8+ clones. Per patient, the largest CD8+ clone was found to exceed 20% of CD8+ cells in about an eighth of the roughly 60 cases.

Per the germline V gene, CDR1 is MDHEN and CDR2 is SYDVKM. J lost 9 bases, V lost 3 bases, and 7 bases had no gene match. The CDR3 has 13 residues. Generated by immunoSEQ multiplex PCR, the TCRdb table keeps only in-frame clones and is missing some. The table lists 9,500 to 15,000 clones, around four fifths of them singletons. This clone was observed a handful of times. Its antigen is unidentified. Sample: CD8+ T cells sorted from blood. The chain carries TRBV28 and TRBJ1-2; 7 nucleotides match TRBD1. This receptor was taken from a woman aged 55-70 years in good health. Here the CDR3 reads CASSLGDRVSYTF. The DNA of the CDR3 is TGTGCCAGCAGTTTGGGCGACAGGGTGAGCTACACCTTC.